This T cell receptor (beta chain) comes out of a study of CD8+ T cells in alopecia areata. Investigators isolated RNA and reverse transcribed it into cDNA to act as the sequencing template. TCRdb's table, derived via immunoSEQ multiplex PCR, lists solely in-frame clones and lacks some. The profile covers roughly 200,000 clones, with 55% to 70% appearing a single time and about 3% taken by the ten largest. Germline CDR1 SEHNR, CDR2 FQNEAQ (reference sequence). Trimming removed 6 bases from V and 2 bases from J; junction bases left unmatched: 6. The CDR3 covers 15 residues. Regarding treatment: oral pan-JAK inhibitor, 5-10 mg twice daily.

This TCR was recovered from a human donor with alopecia areata. This sample comprised CD4+ T cells sorted from blood, obtained at week 4, from a patient treated with tofacitinib. This chain uses TRBV7-9 with TRBJ2-3, with 9 bases that match TRBD2. The CDR3 DNA sequence: TGTGCCAGCAGACCGAGCGGGGGGCTCACAGATACGCAGTATTTT. Translation gives CASRPSGGLTDTQYF.